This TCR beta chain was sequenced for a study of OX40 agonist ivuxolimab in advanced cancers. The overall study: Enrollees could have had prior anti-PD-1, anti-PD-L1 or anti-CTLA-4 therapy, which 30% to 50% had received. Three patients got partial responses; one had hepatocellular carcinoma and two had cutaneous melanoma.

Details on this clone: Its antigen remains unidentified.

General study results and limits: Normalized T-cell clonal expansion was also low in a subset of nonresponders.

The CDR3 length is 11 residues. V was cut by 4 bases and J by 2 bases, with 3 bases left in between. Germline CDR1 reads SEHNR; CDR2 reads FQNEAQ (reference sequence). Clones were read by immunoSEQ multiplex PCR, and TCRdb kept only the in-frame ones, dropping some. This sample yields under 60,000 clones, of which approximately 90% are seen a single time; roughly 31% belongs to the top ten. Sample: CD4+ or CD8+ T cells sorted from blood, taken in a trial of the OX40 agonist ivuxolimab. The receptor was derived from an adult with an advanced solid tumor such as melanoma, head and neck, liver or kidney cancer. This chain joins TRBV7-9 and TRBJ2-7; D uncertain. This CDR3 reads CASSSTYEQYF. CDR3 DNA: TGTGCCAGCAGCTCTACCTACGAGCAGTACTTC.